The sample holds a few counts of the clone carrying this T cell receptor beta chain. MiXCR was run by TCRdb on the RT-PCR reads, yielding one entry per CDR3 protein. In the table there are 160,000 or so distinct CDR3 sequences, about 24% of which are singletons. The data derive from a study of patients and donors after allogeneic stem cell transplantation. Germline CDR1 reads LGHNA; CDR2 reads YSLEER. The CDR3 runs to 14 residues. With 0 bases removed from V and 3 bases from J, the gap between germline ends came to 9 bases. The sample comprised blood, either unsorted or a sorted T cell fraction (not recorded which). The chain couples TRBV4-3 to TRBJ2-7; D is possibly TRBD1 (5 bases). The source of this sequence is a human donor who was either an allogeneic HSCT recipient or a stem cell or donor lymphocyte infusion donor (not recorded which). It is not recorded whose cells these are; they may come from a transplant donor. The CDR3 nucleotides read TGCGCCAGCAGCCAAGATACAAGGGGCTACGAGCAGTACTTC. It codes for CASSQDTRGYEQYF.